These T cell receptor beta chains were read from a single sample in a study of T cell responses to AZD1222 COVID-19 vaccine. Data came from immunoSEQ multiplex PCR; TCRdb stores just in-frame clones and leaves some out. The sample lists around 110,000 clones; around 90% were seen once. This specimen was peripheral blood, taken 28 days after the second AZD1222 dose. These receptors came from an adult who received the AZD1222 COVID-19 vaccine. CDR3s include the opening cysteine and the closing phenylalanine or tryptophan. Each record gives: D gene, clone size, J gene, V gene, CDR3 DNA, CDR3 protein. The D gene is left open where the match is weak. A clone size is listed for some rows: how often the clone was seen (once, few, many), or a class if it is expanded.

TRBD1,-,TRBJ1-2,TRBV18,TGTGCCAGCTCACGCTTTGGGACAGCCGAGATTGGGGCCAAGGATGGCTACACCTTC,CASSRFGTAEIGAKDGYTF
-,-,TRBJ1-3,TRBV4-1,TGCGCCAGCAGCCAAGATACAGGATCGCGAAACACCATATATTTT,CASSQDTGSRNTIYF
-,-,TRBJ1-2,TRBV7-2,TGTGCCAGCAGCTCTCCCGGGACAACTAACTATGGCTACACCTTC,CASSSPGTTNYGYTF
-,-,TRBJ2-7,TRBV6-1,TGTGCCAGCAGTGGACAGGTACCCTACGAGCAGTACTTC,CASSGQVPYEQYF
-,once,TRBJ2-3,TRBV6-2/TRBV6-3,TGTGCCAGCAGTTACGGAGATACGCAGTATTTT,CASSYGDTQYF
TRBD1,-,TRBJ2-2,TRBV6-2/TRBV6-3,TGTGCCAGCAGTCAAAGGCAGGGGGCGTGGGAGCTGTTTTTT,CASSQRQGAWELFF
-,-,TRBJ2-7,TRBV13,TGTGCCAGCAGCTTAAGATGGGGTAGGGGCTCCTACGAGCAGTACTTC,CASSLRWGRGSYEQYF
TRBD2,-,TRBJ2-1,TRBV30,TGTGCCTGGAGTTTGCCCGGGACTAGCGGGGCCTACAATGAGCAGTTCTTC,CAWSLPGTSGAYNEQFF
-,-,TRBJ1-5,TRBV18,TGTGCCAGCTCACCACCGCCGGGTAGCAATCAGCCCCAGCATTTT,CASSPPPGSNQPQHF
-,-,TRBJ1-1,TRBV3-1/TRBV3-2,TGTGCCAGCAGTCCAAGCACAGGGAACACTGAAGCTTTCTTT,CASSPSTGNTEAFF
-,few,TRBJ2-5,TRBV14,TGTGCCAGCAGCCAAGATTCGGGGACGCTTAAAACGGAGCAAGAGACCCAGTACTTC,CASSQDSGTLKTEQETQYF
-,-,TRBJ2-2,TRBV30,TGTGCCTGGAGTGGACTAGTGGGCGGGGAGCTGTTTTTT,CAWSGLVGGELFF
TRBD2,-,TRBJ2-5,TRBV15,TGTGCCACCAGCGGAGGGACTAGCGGGGGCGACGTATTCCAAGAGACCCAGTACTTC,CATSGGTSGGDVFQETQYF
-,-,TRBJ2-7,TRBV5-6,TGTGCCAGCAGCTTACAGATCTACGAGCAGTACTTC,CASSLQIYEQYF
-,-,TRBJ1-3,TRBV6-5,TGTGCCAGCTCAGGGGCCCTCTCTGGAAACACCATATATTTT,CASSGALSGNTIYF
-,-,TRBJ2-7,TRBV6-5,TGTGCCAGCAGTTACCTTTCGGAGGGGGTAGGGGAGCAGTACTTC,CASSYLSEGVGEQYF
TRBD1,-,TRBJ1-2,TRBV6-5,TGTGCCAGCAGTACATATCAGGGGGTTATCTATGGCTACACCTTC,CASSTYQGVIYGYTF
-,-,TRBJ1-4,TRBV7-2,TGTGCCAGCAGCTTATTTTCCAGCGAAAAACTGTTTTTT,CASSLFSSEKLFF
-,-,TRBJ1-3,TRBV5-6,TGTGCCAGCAGGCTACGGTTCTCTGGAAACACCATATATTTT,CASRLRFSGNTIYF
-,-,TRBJ1-6,TRBV9,TGTGCCAGCAGTGCGGGCCCCTCCTATAATTCACCCCTCCACTTT,CASSAGPSYNSPLHF
-,-,TRBJ2-7,TRBV7-3,TGTGCCAGCAGCTTAACCCCAAGCTCCTACGAGCAGTACTTC,CASSLTPSSYEQYF
-,-,TRBJ2-2,TRBV7-9,TGTGCCAGCAGCTTACCATGGTCAGGAATGACGGCCGGGGAGCTGTTTTTT,CASSLPWSGMTAGELFF
TRBD1,-,TRBJ2-7,TRBV6-1,TGTGCCAGCAGTGAGGGACAGGGCGTTCTCTACGAGCAGTACTTC,CASSEGQGVLYEQYF
-,-,TRBJ2-7,TRBV5-6,TGTGCCAGCAGCTTGTCTCCGGGACCTGGGGCCTACGAGCAGTACTTC,CASSLSPGPGAYEQYF
-,-,TRBJ1-2,TRBV6-5,TGTGCCAGCAGTCCCTGGACGGAGAACTATGGCTACACCTTC,CASSPWTENYGYTF
-,-,TRBJ2-2,TRBV27,TGTGCCAGCAGTACCCAGGGCACCGGGGAGCTGTTTTTT,CASSTQGTGELFF
-,-,TRBJ1-1,TRBV2,TGTGCCAGCAAGGCTTGGGACGAGGCCACTGAAGCTTTCTTT,CASKAWDEATEAFF
-,-,TRBJ1-3,TRBV7-2,TGTGCCAGCAGCTTAGGGCGGGGGTATGGAAACACCATATATTTT,CASSLGRGYGNTIYF